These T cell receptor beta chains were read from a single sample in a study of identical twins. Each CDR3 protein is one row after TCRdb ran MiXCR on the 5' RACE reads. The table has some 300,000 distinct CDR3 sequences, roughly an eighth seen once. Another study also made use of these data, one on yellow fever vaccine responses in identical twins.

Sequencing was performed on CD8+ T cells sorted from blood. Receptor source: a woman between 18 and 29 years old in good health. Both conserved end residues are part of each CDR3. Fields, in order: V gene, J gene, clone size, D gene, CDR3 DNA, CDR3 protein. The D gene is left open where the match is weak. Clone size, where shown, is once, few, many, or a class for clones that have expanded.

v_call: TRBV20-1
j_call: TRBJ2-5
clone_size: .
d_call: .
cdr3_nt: TGCAGTGCAAGACCGGGACACTCCGCGGGGACCCAGTACTTC
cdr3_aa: CSARPGHSAGTQYF

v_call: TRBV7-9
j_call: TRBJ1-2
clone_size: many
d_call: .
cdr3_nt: TGTGCCAGCAGCTTAGGTCACGACCACCCAGCAGGCTACACCTTC
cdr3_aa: CASSLGHDHPAGYTF

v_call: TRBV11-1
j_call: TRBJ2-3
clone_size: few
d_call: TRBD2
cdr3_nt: TGTGCCAGCAGCTCCGACATTAACCTAGCGGGGGGGCAGCCAGATACGCAGTATTTT
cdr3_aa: CASSSDINLAGGQPDTQYF

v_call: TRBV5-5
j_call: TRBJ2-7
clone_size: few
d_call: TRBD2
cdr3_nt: TGTGCCAGCAGCACGAGACTAGCGGGAGGGCCTAACGAGCAGTACTTC
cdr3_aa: CASSTRLAGGPNEQYF

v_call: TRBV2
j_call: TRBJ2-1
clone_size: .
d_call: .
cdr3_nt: TGTGCCAGCAGTGAACTTCATAGGGCCGATAATGAGCAGTTCTTC
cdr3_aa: CASSELHRADNEQFF

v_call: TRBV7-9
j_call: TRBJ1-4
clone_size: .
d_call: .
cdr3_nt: TGTGCCAGCAGTCCAGCAGTGGGGAATGAAAAACTGTTTTTT
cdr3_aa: CASSPAVGNEKLFF

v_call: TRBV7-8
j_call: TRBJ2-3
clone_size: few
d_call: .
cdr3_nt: TGTGCCAGCAGGCACAGACTGTTGACCCGCACAGATACGCAGTATTTT
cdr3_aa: CASRHRLLTRTDTQYF

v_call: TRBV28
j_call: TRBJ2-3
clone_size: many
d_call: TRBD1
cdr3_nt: TGTGCCAGCATAGGGGACAGAAACACAGATACGCAGTATTTT
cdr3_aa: CASIGDRNTDTQYF

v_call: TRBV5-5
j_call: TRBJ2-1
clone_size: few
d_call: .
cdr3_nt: TGTGCCAGCAGCTTGGCCGTCCAGAGCAATGAGCAGTTCTTC
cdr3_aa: CASSLAVQSNEQFF

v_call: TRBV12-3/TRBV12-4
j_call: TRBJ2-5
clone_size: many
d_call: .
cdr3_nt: TGTGCCAGCAGTCCGGACGGACTAGAGACCCAGTACTTC
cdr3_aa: CASSPDGLETQYF

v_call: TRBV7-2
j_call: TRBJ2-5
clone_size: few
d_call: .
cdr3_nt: TGTGCCAGCAGCACCCCCCAGGGAGCGCGGGAGACCCAGTACTTC
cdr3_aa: CASSTPQGARETQYF

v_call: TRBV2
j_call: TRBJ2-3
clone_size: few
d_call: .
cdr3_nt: TGTGCATACAACTTTAAGGGGGGGGATGATACGCAGTATTTT
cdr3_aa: CAYNFKGGDDTQYF

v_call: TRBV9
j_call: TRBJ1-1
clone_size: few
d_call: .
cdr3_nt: TGTGCCAGCAGCGTCGGGGCTATGAACACTGAAGCTTTCTTT
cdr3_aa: CASSVGAMNTEAFF

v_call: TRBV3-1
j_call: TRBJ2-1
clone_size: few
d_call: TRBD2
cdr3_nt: TGTGCCAGCAGCCAAGAAGTTCCGGGACTAGCCCAGTTCTTC
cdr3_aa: CASSQEVPGLAQFF

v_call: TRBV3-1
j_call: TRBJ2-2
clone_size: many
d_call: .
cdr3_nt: TGTGCCAGCAGGAGAACTAGCCTTGGAACCGGGGAGCTGTTTTTT
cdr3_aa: CASRRTSLGTGELFF

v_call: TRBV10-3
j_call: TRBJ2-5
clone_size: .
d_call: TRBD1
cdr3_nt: TGTGCCATCAGTGTAACAGGGGCCCAACAAGAGACCCAGTACTTC
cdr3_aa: CAISVTGAQQETQYF

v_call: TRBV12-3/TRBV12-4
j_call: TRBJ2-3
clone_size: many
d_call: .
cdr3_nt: TGTGCCAGCAGTCCGGAGGCCCCGGATACGCAGTATTTT
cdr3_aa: CASSPEAPDTQYF

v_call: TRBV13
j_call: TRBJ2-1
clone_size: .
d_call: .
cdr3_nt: TGTGCCAGCAGCCCCGGGACGTTAATGAATGAGCAGTTCTTC
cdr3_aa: CASSPGTLMNEQFF

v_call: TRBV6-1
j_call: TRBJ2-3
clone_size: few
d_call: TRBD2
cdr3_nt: TGTGCCAGCAGCCATGGACTAGCGGGCACAGATACGCAGTATTTT
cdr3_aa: CASSHGLAGTDTQYF

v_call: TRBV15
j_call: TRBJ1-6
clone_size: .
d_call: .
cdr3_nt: TGTGCCACCAGCAGAGATATAGCGACAGAAAGCTCCTATAATTCACCCCTCCACTTT
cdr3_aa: CATSRDIATESSYNSPLHF

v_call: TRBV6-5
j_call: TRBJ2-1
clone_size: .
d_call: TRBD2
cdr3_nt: TGTGCCAGCAGTTACGGGTCTAGCGGCAATGAGCAGTTCTTC
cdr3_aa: CASSYGSSGNEQFF

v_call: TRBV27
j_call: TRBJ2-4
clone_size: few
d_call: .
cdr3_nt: TGTGCCAGCAGTTTACACGGACTCCGAAACATTCAGTACTTC
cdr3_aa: CASSLHGLRNIQYF

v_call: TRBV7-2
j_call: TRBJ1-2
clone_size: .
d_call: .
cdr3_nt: TGTGCCAGCAGCTTAGGGGGGGATAACTATGGCTACACCTTC
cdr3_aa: CASSLGGDNYGYTF

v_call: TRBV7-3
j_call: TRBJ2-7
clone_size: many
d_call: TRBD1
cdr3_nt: TGTGCCAGCAGCTTAACCTTCCGGGACAGGGTACCGAACGAGCAGTACTTC
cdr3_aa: CASSLTFRDRVPNEQYF

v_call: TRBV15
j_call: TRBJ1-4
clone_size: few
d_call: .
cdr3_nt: TGTGCCACCAGCAGCGAGGGGCATGAAAAACTGTTTTTT
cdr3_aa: CATSSEGHEKLFF

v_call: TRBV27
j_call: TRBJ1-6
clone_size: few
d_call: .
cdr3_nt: TGTGCCAGCAGTCCCTTCGGGGGAGTTTATAATTCACCCCTCCACTTT
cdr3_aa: CASSPFGGVYNSPLHF

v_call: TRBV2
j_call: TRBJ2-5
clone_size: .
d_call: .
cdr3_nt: TGTGCCAGCAGGGAGGTTCTTCCTAGAGCAGAGACCCAGTACTTC
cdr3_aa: CASREVLPRAETQYF